Given below is one TCR beta chain in context. As yet, its antigen is unknown. The junction and the germline gene differ at one end; a read error may be behind it. Deep was the level at which the assay was run. Here immunoSEQ multiplex PCR was the method, and the copy in TCRdb shows in-frame clones only, minus some. The sample carries around 2,000,000 clones, about 95% recorded once. CD45RO-negative, CCR7-positively selected cells formed the naive CD8 fraction, excluding terminally differentiated effector memory CD45RA+ cells. This sample is part of a study of shared clonotypes between healthy human individuals. Study conclusions and caveats: Estimated clonotype richness was generally higher in naive than memory subsets. What rarefaction showed was incomplete sorted-subset sequencing despite large depth. Sharing across four donors was seen in roughly 5% of naive CD4 clonotypes.

The TCR sequence derives from a man between 18 and 29 years old in good health. Sequences were obtained from naive CD8+ T cells sorted from blood.

DNA of the CDR3: TGTGCCAGCAGTCAAGGGACTAGTGAAAAACTGTTTTTT. This gives the protein CASSQGTSEKLFF. The rearrangement uses TRBV2 and TRBJ1-4; D is possibly TRBD1 (5 bases). Germline CDR1 and CDR2: SNHLY and FYNNEI. The CDR3 is 13 amino acids.